Listed below are T cell receptor beta chains from one sample, sequenced in a study of patients and donors after allogeneic stem cell transplantation. TCRdb re-analysed the RT-PCR reads in MiXCR, keeping a single row per CDR3 protein. The sample lists roughly 21,000 distinct CDR3 sequences; about 30% were seen once. The sequenced sample consisted of blood, either unsorted or a sorted T cell fraction (not recorded which). These receptors originate from a human donor who was either an allogeneic HSCT recipient or a stem cell or donor lymphocyte infusion donor (not recorded which). It is not recorded whose cells these are; they may come from a transplant donor. Both conserved end residues are part of each CDR3. The D gene is left open where the match is weak. Clone size is given for some rows only: seen once, a few or many times, or a class if the clone is expanded.

clone size: .
CDR3 length: 13
V gene: TRBV12-3/TRBV12-4
J gene: TRBJ1-2
D gene: .
CDR3 protein: CASSFLKSYGYTF
CDR3 DNA: TGTGCCAGCAGTTTCTTGAAGAGCTATGGCTACACCTTC

clone size: .
CDR3 length: 14
V gene: TRBV11-1
J gene: TRBJ2-3
D gene: .
CDR3 protein: CASSGTPSTDTQYF
CDR3 DNA: TGTGCCAGCTCGGGGACCCCTAGCACAGATACGCAGTATTTT

clone size: many
CDR3 length: 13
V gene: TRBV28
J gene: TRBJ2-3
D gene: .
CDR3 protein: CASTRRDTDTQYF
CDR3 DNA: TGTGCCAGCACTCGGCGGGACACAGATACGCAGTATTTT

clone size: .
CDR3 length: 15
V gene: TRBV4-2
J gene: TRBJ2-7
D gene: TRBD2
CDR3 protein: CASKPGLAGVYEQYF
CDR3 DNA: TGTGCCAGCAAACCCGGACTAGCGGGGGTCTACGAGCAGTACTTC

clone size: .
CDR3 length: 14
V gene: TRBV9
J gene: TRBJ2-7
D gene: TRBD2
CDR3 protein: CASSVGSGGHEQYF
CDR3 DNA: TGTGCCAGCAGCGTAGGTAGCGGGGGGCATGAGCAGTACTTC

clone size: many
CDR3 length: 14
V gene: TRBV20-1
J gene: TRBJ2-2
D gene: .
CDR3 protein: CSASATANTGELFF
CDR3 DNA: TGCAGTGCTAGCGCGACGGCGAACACCGGGGAGCTGTTTTTT

clone size: few
CDR3 length: 16
V gene: TRBV3-1
J gene: TRBJ2-5
D gene: TRBD1
CDR3 protein: CASSQDRDRGEETQYF
CDR3 DNA: TGTGCCAGCAGCCAAGATCGGGACAGGGGGGAAGAGACCCAGTACTTC

clone size: .
CDR3 length: 13
V gene: TRBV5-1
J gene: TRBJ1-4
D gene: .
CDR3 protein: CASSFRPNEKLFF
CDR3 DNA: TGCGCCAGCAGCTTCCGGCCTAATGAAAAACTGTTTTTT

clone size: .
CDR3 length: 14
V gene: TRBV10-3
J gene: TRBJ2-1
D gene: TRBD2
CDR3 protein: CAISPAGGQNEQFF
CDR3 DNA: TGTGCCATCAGCCCGGCGGGGGGGCAAAATGAGCAGTTCTTC

clone size: few
CDR3 length: 14
V gene: TRBV12-3/TRBV12-4
J gene: TRBJ2-1
D gene: TRBD1
CDR3 protein: CASRGQGIHNEQFF
CDR3 DNA: TGTGCCAGCAGGGGACAGGGCATCCACAATGAGCAGTTCTTC

clone size: few
CDR3 length: 16
V gene: TRBV28
J gene: TRBJ2-3
D gene: .
CDR3 protein: CASSSLGGLDKDTQYF
CDR3 DNA: TGTGCCAGCAGCAGCCTAGGGGGACTGGATAAGGATACGCAGTATTTT

clone size: few
CDR3 length: 14
V gene: TRBV20-1
J gene: TRBJ1-2
D gene: .
CDR3 protein: CSARDGAGYYGYTF
CDR3 DNA: TGCAGTGCTAGAGATGGAGCCGGGTACTATGGCTACACCTTC

clone size: once
CDR3 length: 14
V gene: TRBV4-2
J gene: TRBJ2-3
D gene: .
CDR3 protein: CASSQEDSVDTQYF
CDR3 DNA: TGTGCCAGCAGCCAAGAGGATAGCGTAGATACGCAGTATTTT

clone size: few
CDR3 length: 15
V gene: TRBV20-1
J gene: TRBJ2-2
D gene: .
CDR3 protein: CSARDRAVNTGELFF
CDR3 DNA: TGCAGTGCTAGAGACAGAGCGGTGAACACCGGGGAGCTGTTTTTT

clone size: .
CDR3 length: 12
V gene: TRBV28
J gene: TRBJ1-5
D gene: .
CDR3 protein: CASSLQWQPQHF
CDR3 DNA: TGTGCCAGCAGTTTACAATGGCAGCCCCAGCATTTT

clone size: .
CDR3 length: 13
V gene: TRBV20-1
J gene: TRBJ1-6
D gene: .
CDR3 protein: CSAPLQRNSPLHF
CDR3 DNA: TGCAGTGCTCCCCTACAGCGGAATTCACCCCTCCACTTT

clone size: few
CDR3 length: 14
V gene: TRBV15
J gene: TRBJ1-5
D gene: .
CDR3 protein: CATSRDRGDQPQHF
CDR3 DNA: TGTGCCACCAGCAGAGATAGAGGGGATCAGCCCCAGCATTTT

clone size: .
CDR3 length: 17
V gene: TRBV29-1
J gene: TRBJ2-3
D gene: TRBD2
CDR3 protein: CSVEDLRRGGRIDTQYF
CDR3 DNA: TGCAGCGTTGAAGATCTCAGGCGGGGGGGCCGTATAGATACGCAGTATTTT